This T cell receptor beta chain is from a study of blood T cell repertoires in COVID-19. On the study more broadly: Material from acute and convalescent COVID-19 was sourced from the United States, Italy and Spain.

As originally analysed: Reference gene primer amplification in the assay estimated nucleated cell counts. Measured with immunoSEQ multiplex PCR; TCRdb has only the in-frame clones, and not every one. V, J and clone size were drawn from that table, and D and trimming were deduced from the DNA. In the table there are approximately 440,000 clones, around 90% of which are singletons. Allocation to cohorts depended on clinical history reported by the participants. With V trimmed by 5 bases and J by 4 bases, 6 bases remained unmatched. CDR1 is SEHNR and CDR2 is FQNEAQ in the germline V gene (reference sequence). The CDR3 has 15 residues.

The chain carries TRBV7-9 and TRBJ2-7; TRBD1 agrees at 12 bases. The specimen was PBMCs or T cells enriched from blood (not recorded which). This clonotype was sampled from a woman in her late teens or twenties who had recovered from COVID-19. CDR3 in DNA: TGTGCCAGCAGCGCCCCGGGACAGGGGGCATACGAGCAGTACTTC. This translates into CASSAPGQGAYEQYF.